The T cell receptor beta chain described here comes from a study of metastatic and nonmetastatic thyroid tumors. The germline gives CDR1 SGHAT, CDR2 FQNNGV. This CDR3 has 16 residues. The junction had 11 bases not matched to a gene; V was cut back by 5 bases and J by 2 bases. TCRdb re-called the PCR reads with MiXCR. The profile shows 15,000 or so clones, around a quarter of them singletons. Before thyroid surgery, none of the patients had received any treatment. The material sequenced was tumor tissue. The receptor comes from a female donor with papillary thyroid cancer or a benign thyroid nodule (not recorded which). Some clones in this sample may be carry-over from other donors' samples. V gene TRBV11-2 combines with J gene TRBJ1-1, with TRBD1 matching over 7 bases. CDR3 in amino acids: CASSPNRGGLNTEAFF. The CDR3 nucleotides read TGTGCCAGCAGCCCTAACAGGGGCGGGCTAAACACTGAAGCTTTCTTT.